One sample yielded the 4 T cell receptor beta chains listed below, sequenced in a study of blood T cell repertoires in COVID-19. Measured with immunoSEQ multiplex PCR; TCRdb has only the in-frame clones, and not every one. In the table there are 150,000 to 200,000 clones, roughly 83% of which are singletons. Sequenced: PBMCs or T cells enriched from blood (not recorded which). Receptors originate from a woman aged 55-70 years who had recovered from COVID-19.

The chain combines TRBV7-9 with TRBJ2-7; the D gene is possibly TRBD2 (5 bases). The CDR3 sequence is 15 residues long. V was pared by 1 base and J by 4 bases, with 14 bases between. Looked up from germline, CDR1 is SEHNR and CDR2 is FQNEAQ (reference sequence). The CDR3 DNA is TGTGCCAGCAGCTTAGACGCGGGTTCCTATTACGAGCAGTACTTC. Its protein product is CASSLDAGSYYEQYF.

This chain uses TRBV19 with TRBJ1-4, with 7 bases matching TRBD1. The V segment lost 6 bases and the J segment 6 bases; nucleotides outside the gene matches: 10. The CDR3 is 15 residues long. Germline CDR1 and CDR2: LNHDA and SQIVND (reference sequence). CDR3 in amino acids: CASRGSGQKDEKLFF. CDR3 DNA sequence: TGTGCCAGTAGGGGATCGGGACAGAAGGATGAAAAACTGTTTTTT.

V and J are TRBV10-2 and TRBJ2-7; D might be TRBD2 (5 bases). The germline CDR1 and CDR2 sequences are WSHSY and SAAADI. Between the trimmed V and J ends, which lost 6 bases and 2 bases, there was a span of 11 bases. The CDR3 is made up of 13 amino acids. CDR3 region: CASRPGLPYEQYF. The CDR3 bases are TGCGCCAGCAGACCCGGACTTCCCTACGAGCAGTACTTC.

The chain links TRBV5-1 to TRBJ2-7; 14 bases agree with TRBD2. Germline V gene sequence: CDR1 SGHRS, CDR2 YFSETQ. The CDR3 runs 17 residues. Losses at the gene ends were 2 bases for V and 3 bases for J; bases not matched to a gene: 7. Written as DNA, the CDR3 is TGCGCCAGCAGCTTTGGGACTAGCGGGAGAGAAGTCTACGAGCAGTACTTC. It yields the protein CASSFGTSGREVYEQYF.